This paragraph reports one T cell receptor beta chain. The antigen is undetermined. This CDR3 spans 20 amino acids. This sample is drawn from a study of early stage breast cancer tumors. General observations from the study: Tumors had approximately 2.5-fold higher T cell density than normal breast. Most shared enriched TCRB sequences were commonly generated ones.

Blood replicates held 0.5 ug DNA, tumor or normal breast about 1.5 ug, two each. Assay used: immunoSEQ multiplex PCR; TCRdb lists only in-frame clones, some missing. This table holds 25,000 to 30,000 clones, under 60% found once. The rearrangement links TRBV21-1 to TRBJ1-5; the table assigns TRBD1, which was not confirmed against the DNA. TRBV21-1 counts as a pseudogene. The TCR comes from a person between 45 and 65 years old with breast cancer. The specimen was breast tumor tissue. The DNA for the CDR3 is TGTGCCAGCAGCAAAAAGGGGGACAGGGGCCGGTTAGGTGGCAATCAGCCCCAGCATTTT. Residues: CASSKKGDRGRLGGNQPQHF.